This T cell receptor beta chain is drawn from a study of monozygotic twins with inflammatory bowel disease. This CDR3 has 15 residues. Regarding this clonotype: Antigen specificity is unknown.

Template switching added UMIs carrying a 6-nucleotide sample barcode. TCRdb reworked the 5' RACE reads into one entry per CDR3 protein, no DNA. The listing records 350,000 to 550,000 distinct CDR3 sequences. Study conclusions and caveats: Support was lacking for any single strong IBD-associated signal or clonotype.

The gene calls are TRBV12-3 or TRBV12-4 and TRBJ2-3; TCRdb designates TRBD1, a call that cannot be tested without DNA. The source is a human donor with ulcerative colitis or Crohn's disease, or a healthy co-twin of an affected twin (not recorded which). The sequenced sample was blood. This CDR3 reads CASSPQGGGADTQYF.